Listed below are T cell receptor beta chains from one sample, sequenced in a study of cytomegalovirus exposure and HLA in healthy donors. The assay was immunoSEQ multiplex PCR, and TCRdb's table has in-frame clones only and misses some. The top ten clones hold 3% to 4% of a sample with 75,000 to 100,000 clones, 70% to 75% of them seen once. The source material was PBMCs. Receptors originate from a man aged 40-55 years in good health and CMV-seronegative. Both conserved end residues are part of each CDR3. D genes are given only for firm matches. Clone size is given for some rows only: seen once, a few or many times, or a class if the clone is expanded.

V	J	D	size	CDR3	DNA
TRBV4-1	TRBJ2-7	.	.	CASSQGLRDEQYF	TGCGCCAGCAGCCAGGGACTCAGGGACGAGCAGTACTTC
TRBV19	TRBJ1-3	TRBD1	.	CASSTDRAIGNTIYF	TGTGCCAGTAGTACGGACAGGGCGATTGGAAACACCATATATTTT
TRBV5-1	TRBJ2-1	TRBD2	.	CASSFSGGVNEQFF	TGCGCCAGCAGCTTTAGCGGGGGGGTTAATGAGCAGTTCTTC
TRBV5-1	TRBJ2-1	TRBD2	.	CASSLLAGGTYNEQFF	TGCGCCAGCAGCTTACTAGCGGGGGGTACGTACAATGAGCAGTTCTTC
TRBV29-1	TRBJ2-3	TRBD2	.	CSLGSGEDSTQYF	TGCAGCTTGGGAAGCGGGGAAGACTCGACGCAGTATTTT
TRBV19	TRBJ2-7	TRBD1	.	CASSPFPGQSSYEQYF	TGTGCCAGTAGTCCGTTCCCGGGACAGAGCTCCTACGAGCAGTACTTC
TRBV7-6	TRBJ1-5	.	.	CASSLDISQPQHF	TGTGCCAGCAGCTTGGACATATCCCAGCCCCAGCATTTT
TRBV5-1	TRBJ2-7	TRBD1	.	CASSPGQGTMLDYEQYF	TGCGCCAGCAGCCCGGGACAGGGTACCATGTTGGATTACGAGCAGTACTTC
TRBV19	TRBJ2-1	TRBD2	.	CASSTLTSGNYNEQFF	TGTGCCAGTAGTACCTTGACTAGCGGGAATTACAATGAGCAGTTCTTC
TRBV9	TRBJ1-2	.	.	CASWVASDGGYTF	TGTGCCAGCTGGGTCGCGAGTGACGGGGGCTACACCTTC
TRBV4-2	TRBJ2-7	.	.	CASSQAAEGVNEQYF	TGTGCCAGCAGCCAAGCCGCTGAGGGGGTGAACGAGCAGTACTTC
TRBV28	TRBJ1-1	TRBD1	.	CASSLTGYAEAFF	TGTGCCAGCAGTTTGACAGGGTACGCTGAAGCTTTCTTT
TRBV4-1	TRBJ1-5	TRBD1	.	CASSRSPGQKNQPQHF	TGCGCCAGCAGCCGGTCCCCGGGACAGAAAAATCAGCCCCAGCATTTT
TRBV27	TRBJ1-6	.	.	CASSLGLGGNSPLHF	TGTGCCAGCAGTTTAGGCCTGGGGGGGAACTCACCCCTCCACTTT
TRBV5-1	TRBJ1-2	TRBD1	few	CASSWDSSYGYTF	TGCGCCAGCAGCTGGGACAGCTCCTATGGCTACACCTTC
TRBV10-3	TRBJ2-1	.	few	CAISESLPLRNNEQFF	TGTGCCATCAGTGAAAGCCTACCCCTAAGAAACAATGAGCAGTTCTTC
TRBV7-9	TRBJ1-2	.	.	CASSLTGFGYGYTF	TGTGCCAGCAGCTTAACAGGGTTCGGTTATGGCTACACCTTC
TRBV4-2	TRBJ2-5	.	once	CASSPIVSRPETQYF	TGTGCCAGCAGTCCCATAGTCTCCCGCCCGGAGACCCAGTACTTC
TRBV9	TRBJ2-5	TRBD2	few	CASSVSRAGGETQYF	TGTGCCAGCAGCGTAAGCAGGGCGGGGGGAGAGACCCAGTACTTC
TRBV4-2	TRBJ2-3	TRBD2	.	CASSQEASGGALDTQYF	TGTGCCAGCAGCCAAGAAGCAAGCGGGGGGGCCCTAGATACGCAGTATTTT
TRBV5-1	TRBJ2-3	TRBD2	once	CASSFGTSGGDTQYF	TGCGCCAGCAGCTTCGGGACTAGCGGGGGGGATACGCAGTATTTT
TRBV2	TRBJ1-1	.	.	CASIFSEEAFF	TGTGCCAGCATTTTCAGCGAAGAAGCTTTCTTT
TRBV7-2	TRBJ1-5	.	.	CASSADTGTQHF	TGTGCCAGCAGCGCAGATACAGGGACCCAGCATTTT
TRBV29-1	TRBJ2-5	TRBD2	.	CSVAPYGGDVETQYF	TGCAGCGTTGCCCCCTATGGGGGGGATGTGGAGACCCAGTACTTC
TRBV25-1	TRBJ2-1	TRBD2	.	CASSDPGLAGGRGNEQFF	TGTGCCAGCAGTGATCCCGGACTAGCGGGGGGGCGTGGCAATGAGCAGTTCTTC
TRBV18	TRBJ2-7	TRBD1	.	CASSPAGQVFSYEQYF	TGTGCCAGCTCACCGGCGGGACAGGTCTTTTCCTACGAGCAGTACTTC
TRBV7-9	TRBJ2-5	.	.	CASSPVYRVQETQYF	TGTGCCAGCAGCCCCGTATACCGCGTGCAAGAGACCCAGTACTTC
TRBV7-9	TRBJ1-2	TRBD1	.	CASSSYGTGRTYGYTF	TGTGCCAGCAGCTCGTACGGGACAGGGAGAACCTATGGCTACACCTTC